This T cell receptor (beta chain) comes out of a study of cytomegalovirus exposure and HLA in healthy donors. This CDR3 has 15 residues. Germline V gene data show CDR1 as LGHNA and CDR2 as YNFKEQ. The ends lost 1 base at V and 2 bases at J; junction bases unmatched: 3. Measured with immunoSEQ multiplex PCR; TCRdb has only the in-frame clones, and not every one. Of 55,000 to 70,000 clones in the sample, almost 95% were seen once. The sample comprised PBMCs. This sequence was found in a man younger than 35 in good health and CMV-seropositive. The rearrangement joins TRBV4-2 to TRBJ2-7, with 9 bases identical to TRBD2. CDR3 sequence (DNA): TGTGCCAGCAGCCAAGGACTAGCGGTTACCTACGAGCAGTACTTC. This sequence encodes CASSQGLAVTYEQYF.